This T cell receptor beta chain was profiled in a study of technical replicates of blood from a handful of donors. With 5 bases clipped from V and 0 bases from J, the junction kept 6 bases outside the gene matches. This CDR3 comprises 15 residues. Germline CDR1 and CDR2: SEHNR and FQNEAQ (reference sequence). Here immunoSEQ multiplex PCR was the method, and the copy in TCRdb shows in-frame clones only, minus some. The sample lists about 83,000 clones, 92% occurring once. V usage is TRBV7-9 and J usage is TRBJ2-7; 8 bases align to TRBD2. The receptor's source is a human donor in good health. Sequencing was done on a sample of T cells isolated from PBMCs. As DNA, the CDR3 is TGTGCCAGCAGCGATACTAGCGGTAGCTCCTACGAGCAGTACTTC. It codes for CASSDTSGSSYEQYF.